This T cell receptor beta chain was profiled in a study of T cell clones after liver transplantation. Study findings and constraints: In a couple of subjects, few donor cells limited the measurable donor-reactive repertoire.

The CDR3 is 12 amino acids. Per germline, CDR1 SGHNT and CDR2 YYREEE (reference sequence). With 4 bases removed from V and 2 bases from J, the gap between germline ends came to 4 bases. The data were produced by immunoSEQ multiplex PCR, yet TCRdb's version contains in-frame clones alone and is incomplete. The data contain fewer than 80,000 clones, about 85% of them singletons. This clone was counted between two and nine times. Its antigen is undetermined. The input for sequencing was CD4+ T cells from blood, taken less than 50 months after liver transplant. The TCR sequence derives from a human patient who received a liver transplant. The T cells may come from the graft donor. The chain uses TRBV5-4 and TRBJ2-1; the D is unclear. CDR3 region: CASSQTYNEQFF. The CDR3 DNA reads TGTGCCAGCAGCCAGACCTACAATGAGCAGTTCTTC.